Following are 20 T cell receptor beta chains from one sample sequenced in a study of blood T cell repertoires in COVID-19. Data came from immunoSEQ multiplex PCR; TCRdb stores just in-frame clones and leaves some out. There are roughly 700,000 clones in the sample; around 90% occur only once, and about 0.24% lies in the top ten. Sequencing was done on a sample of peripheral blood. The origin of the receptors is a woman under 30 with acute or convalescent COVID-19.

The chain links TRBV6-5 to TRBJ2-2; possibly TRBD2 for D (6 bases). The V gene's germline CDR1 is MNHEY and CDR2 SVGAGI. There are 12 residues in the CDR3. Trimming took off 6 bases at V and 6 bases at J, with 8 bases between the two ends. This CDR3 reads CASSLAPGELFF. DNA of the CDR3: TGTGCCAGCAGCCTAGCGCCCGGGGAGCTGTTTTTT.

V and J are TRBV30 and TRBJ1-2; D unclear. This CDR3 spans 11 amino acids. CDR1 is GTSNPN, CDR2 SVGIG, per germline (reference sequence). The germline V and J ends were trimmed by 6 bases and 8 bases, with 13 bases remaining between them. CDR3 DNA sequence: TGTGCCTGCCCAGGCTCCTACGGCTACACCTTC. The encoded protein is CACPGSYGYTF. The full variable domain, with the rest looked up from reference TRBV30 and TRBJ1-2, is SQTIHQWPATLVQPVGSPLSLECTVEGTSNPNLYWYRQAAGRGLQLLFYSVGIGQISSEVPQNLSASRPQDRQFILSSKKLLLSDSGFYLCACPGSYGYTFGSGTRLTVV.

This chain uses TRBV20-1 with TRBJ2-7, with D unclear. The V and J ends lost 3 bases and 3 bases respectively, with 12 bases between them. The length of the CDR3 is 13 residues. The V gene's germline CDR1 is DFQATT and CDR2 SNEGSKA (reference sequence). This CDR3 is CSASLSLGYEQYF. CDR3 in DNA: TGCAGTGCTAGTCTTAGCTTGGGCTACGAGCAGTACTTC.

As concerns this clone: The junction does not match germline at one end; this may be a read error. This rearrangement joins TRBV5-1 to TRBJ1-1, with a possible D match to TRBD1 (6 bases). This CDR3 has 12 residues. Germline V gene sequence: CDR1 SGHRS, CDR2 YFSETQ. The CDR3 here is CASRLDTGLAFF. The CDR3 DNA reads as TGCGCCAGCAGGTTGGATACAGGGCTAGCTTTCTTT.

V and J are TRBV11-2 and TRBJ2-1; TRBD2 matches at 9 bases. The CDR3 runs 19 residues. The V segment lost 5 bases and the J segment 4 bases; nucleotides outside the gene matches: 18. Germline lookup yields CDR1 SGHAT and CDR2 FQNNGV. The CDR3 loop reads CASSPPGLAGLGGYNEQFF. The CDR3 DNA is TGTGCCAGCAGCCCACCGGGTCTAGCGGGGTTGGGGGGGTACAATGAGCAGTTCTTC.

V gene TRBV6-5 combines with J gene TRBJ1-1; D uncertain. Germline CDR1 is MNHEY and CDR2 is SVGAGI. With 8 bases removed from V and 1 base from J, the gap between germline ends came to 8 bases. The CDR3 spans 12 residues. CDR3 residues: CASGMSNTEAFF. Written as DNA, the CDR3 is TGTGCCAGCGGCATGTCGAACACTGAAGCTTTCTTT.

The V and J genes are TRBV27 and TRBJ2-2, with 10 bases lining up with TRBD2. V trimming: 5 bases; J trimming: 3 bases; junction bases outside the gene matches: 6. CDR1 is MNHEY, CDR2 SMNVEV, per germline (reference sequence). The CDR3 is 16 amino acids. CDR3 loop: CASSKRGGQDTGELFF. For the CDR3, the DNA is TGTGCCAGCAGTAAGCGGGGGGGCCAGGACACCGGGGAGCTGTTTTTT.

This clone was recorded once. The chain uses TRBV6-5 and TRBJ1-1, with D perhaps matching TRBD1 (6 bases). Germline V gene data show CDR1 as MNHEY and CDR2 as SVGAGI. The CDR3 loop spans 13 amino acids. V shed 6 bases and J shed 7 bases, with 15 bases lying between them. The CDR3: CASRQQGVGEAFF. The CDR3 DNA reads as TGTGCCAGCAGGCAACAGGGTGTAGGTGAAGCTTTCTTT.

The chain joins TRBV18 to TRBJ1-5; D is undetermined. The germline gives CDR1 KGHSH, CDR2 LQKENI. This CDR3 contains 15 residues. The germline V and J ends were trimmed by 4 bases and 2 bases, with 12 bases remaining between them. CDR3 sequence (DNA): TGTGCCAGCTCACGGTCAGCCGAGGGCAATCAGCCCCAGCATTTT. Its translation is CASSRSAEGNQPQHF. Complete variable domain (other parts from reference TRBV18 and TRBJ1-5): NAGVMQNPRHLVRRRGQEARLRCSPMKGHSHVYWYRQLPEEGLKFMVYLQKENIIDESGMPKERFSAEFPKEGPSILRIQQVVRGDSAAYFCASSRSAEGNQPQHFGDGTRLSIL.

The chain has TRBV5-6 and TRBJ1-2; D remains ambiguous. CDR3 length equals 14 residues. The V end lost 1 base, the J end lost 0 bases, and 7 bases lay between the germline ends. Germline-derived CDR1 and CDR2 are SGHDT and YYEEEE. This CDR3 reads CASSLRLTNYGYTF. The CDR3 DNA reads TGTGCCAGCAGCTTGCGCCTAACTAACTATGGCTACACCTTC.

This clone was seen once. This chain uses TRBV4-1 with TRBJ2-1; D gene unclear. Germline loops: CDR1 MGHRA, CDR2 YSYEKL. This CDR3 region has 17 residues. Trimming removed 0 bases from V and 4 bases from J, with 16 bases in between. Written as DNA, the CDR3 is TGCGCCAGCAGCCAAGATCGAGCGCAGAGTTCTTACAATGAGCAGTTCTTC. Its translation is CASSQDRAQSSYNEQFF.

A few counts support this clone. The V and J genes are TRBV5-8 and TRBJ2-5, with D maybe TRBD1 (6 bases). The CDR3 contains 15 residues. Germline lookup yields CDR1 SGHTS and CDR2 YDEGEE. Trimming took off 4 bases at V and 0 bases at J, with 13 bases between the two ends. DNA of the CDR3: TGTGCCAGCAGCCCTGGGGCAGGGGACCAAGAGACCCAGTACTTC. It encodes CASSPGAGDQETQYF.

Worth noting for this clone: Different DNA sequences within this sample yield the same CDR3. The chain employs TRBV24-1 and TRBJ2-1, with D uncertain. Per the germline V gene, CDR1 is KGHDR and CDR2 is SFDVKD. V shed 3 bases and J shed 3 bases, with 11 bases lying between them. The CDR3 runs to 15 residues. As DNA, the CDR3 is TGTGCCACCAGTGATACCGGGTCCAGCTACAATGAGCAGTTCTTC. Its translation is CATSDTGSSYNEQFF.

The chain has TRBV5-1 and TRBJ2-7; possibly TRBD2 for D (6 bases). CDR1 is SGHRS and CDR2 is YFSETQ in the germline V gene. The ends were cut back, 4 bases at V and 2 bases at J, with 13 bases in the middle. The CDR3 length is 14 residues. The CDR3 DNA reads as TGCGCCAGCAGCACCATCGGGAGTCCCTACGAGCAGTACTTC. Translated: CASSTIGSPYEQYF.

V is TRBV6-4 and J is TRBJ2-1, with D perhaps TRBD2 (7 bases). The CDR3 is 15 amino acids. V was pared by 4 bases and J by 7 bases, with 17 bases between. The germline CDR1 and CDR2 sequences are MRHNA and SNTAGT. CDR3 protein: CASSVRGAGQNEQFF. Here the CDR3 DNA reads TGTGCCAGCAGTGTCCGGGGGGCGGGTCAGAATGAGCAGTTCTTC.

The V call is TRBV20-1, the J call TRBJ1-1, with D maybe TRBD1 (5 bases). The germline gives CDR1 DFQATT, CDR2 SNEGSKA (reference sequence). V was clipped by 3 bases and J by 1 base, with 9 bases between them. This CDR3 is built from 13 residues. CDR3 in DNA: TGCAGTGCTAGTCTTGACAGGAACACTGAAGCTTTCTTT. Protein product: CSASLDRNTEAFF.

V is TRBV7-9 and J is TRBJ1-5, with TRBD1 identical over 8 bases. CDR3 length: 15 residues. Germline CDR1 SEHNR, CDR2 FQNEAQ (reference sequence). V gave up 1 base and J gave up 3 bases; unmatched junction bases: 2. CDR3 in amino acids: CASSLGDRFNQPQHF. Here the CDR3 DNA reads TGTGCCAGCAGCTTAGGGGACAGGTTCAATCAGCCCCAGCATTTT.

This clone was detected a few times. The chain has TRBV4-2 and TRBJ1-5; D is uncertain. Trimming took off 4 bases at V and 1 base at J, with 26 bases between the two ends. CDR1 and CDR2 (germline): LGHNA, YNFKEQ. The CDR3 is 20 residues long. CDR3 bases: TGTGCCAGCAGCCGGACCCTGGACTCCCCCTGGGCGGCCAGCAATCAGCCCCAGCATTTT. Encoded protein: CASSRTLDSPWAASNQPQHF.

V and J are TRBV11-3 and TRBJ1-1; D remains ambiguous. The CDR3 spans 13 residues. Between the trimmed V and J ends, which lost 5 bases and 0 bases, there was a span of 7 bases. Germline CDR1 SGHNT, CDR2 YENEEA. The CDR3 loop is CASSRLVNTEAFF. CDR3 sequence (DNA): TGTGCCAGCAGCCGGTTGGTGAACACTGAAGCTTTCTTT.

The rearrangement joins TRBV9 to TRBJ1-3, with TRBD1 as a possible D gene (5 bases). The CDR3 loop spans 15 amino acids. V shed 0 bases and J shed 4 bases, with 11 bases lying between them. Germline V gene lookup returns CDR1 SGDLS and CDR2 YYNGEE. The CDR3 here is CASSVAGQAGNTIYF. The CDR3 coding sequence is TGTGCCAGCAGCGTAGCTGGACAAGCCGGAAACACCATATATTTT.